This T cell receptor (beta chain) originates from a study of PD-L1 blockade in urothelial cancer. The table lists this clone with a count of one. Time point given: peripheral blood 6 weeks after treatment start. Patients' urothelial carcinoma was locally advanced or metastatic. The data were produced by immunoSEQ multiplex PCR, yet TCRdb's version contains in-frame clones alone and is incomplete. The table has around 62,000 clones, more than 70% seen once. The germline CDR1 and CDR2 sequences are MDHEN and SYDVKM. V lost 6 bases and J lost 7; bases outside the gene matches: 9. The CDR3 extends over 14 amino acids.

This chain joins TRBV28 and TRBJ2-1, with TRBD2 matching over 7 bases. Sequenced material: PBMCs, taken around atezolizumab (anti-PD-L1) treatment. The sequence was collected from a man aged 55 to 70 with urothelial cancer. The CDR3 coding sequence is TGTGCCAGCAGGGGTACTAGCGAGGTTAATGAGCAGTTCTTC. This sequence encodes CASRGTSEVNEQFF.